These 6 T cell receptor beta chains share one sample of origin, sequenced in a study of PD-L1 blockade in urothelial cancer. Method: immunoSEQ multiplex PCR; TCRdb's copy keeps in-frame clones and lacks some. The table has some 51,000 clones, around 87% seen once. The sequencing used PBMCs, collected around atezolizumab (anti-PD-L1) treatment. These receptors all stem from a man in his fifties or sixties with urothelial cancer.

The chain recombines TRBV21-1 with TRBJ2-7; no DNA check was done on the table's D call, TRBD1. TRBV21-1 is labeled a pseudogene. The CDR3 loop spans 12 amino acids. This CDR3 reads CASRRDRGGQYF. The CDR3 nucleotides read TGTGCCAGCAGGCGGGACAGGGGAGGGCAGTACTTC.

The genes are TRBV7-3 and TRBJ2-3, with 8 bases aligning to TRBD2. The V gene's germline CDR1 is SGHTA and CDR2 FQGTGA. V dropped 3 bases and J dropped 4; count of bases not matched to a gene: 12. CDR3 size: 17 residues. DNA of the CDR3: TGTGCCAGCAGCTTCTCGGGGGGGTCCAAATCATCAGATACGCAGTATTTT. Translation: CASSFSGGSKSSDTQYF.

The chain has TRBV2 and TRBJ1-2, with TRBD1 matching 9 bases. The length of the CDR3 is 17 residues. CDR1 and CDR2 from the germline V gene are SNHLY and FYNNEI. V shed 6 bases, J shed 0 bases, and the junction held 11 bases outside the gene matches. The CDR3 is CASRLRDRALSNYGYTF. As DNA, the CDR3 is TGTGCCAGCAGACTCAGGGACAGGGCACTCTCTAACTATGGCTACACCTTC.

DNA of the CDR3: TGCAGCGTTGGAGAGGGGGCGGATACGCAGTATTTT. This gives the protein CSVGEGADTQYF. The V call is TRBV29-1, the J call TRBJ2-3; 7 bases align to TRBD1. This CDR3 has 12 amino acids. The V and J ends lost 4 bases and 6 bases, in that order; junction bases with no gene match: 4. Per germline, CDR1 SQVTM and CDR2 ANQGSEA.

The chain joins TRBV7-9 to TRBJ2-2; TRBD1 matches 7 bases. J was trimmed by 3 bases and V by 11 bases; bases with no gene match: 9. The CDR3 totals 14 residues. Germline V gene sequence: CDR1 SEHNR, CDR2 FQNEAQ (reference sequence). CDR3 in amino acids: CAFPGQRYTGELFF. CDR3 nucleotides: TGTGCCTTTCCGGGACAGCGATACACCGGGGAGCTGTTTTTT.

The V call is TRBV28, the J call TRBJ2-1; D unresolved. The CDR3 is made up of 13 amino acids. Deletions cut 3 bases from V and 8 bases from J, with 11 bases between. CDR1 and CDR2 (germline): MDHEN, SYDVKM. The CDR3, as DNA: TGTGCCAGCAGTTTTGGTGGCAGCGATGAGCAGTTCTTC. Translating it yields CASSFGGSDEQFF. Full variable domain (remainder filled in from reference TRBV28 and TRBJ2-1): DVKVTQSSRYLVKRTGEKVFLECVQDMDHENMFWYRQDPGLGLRLIYFSYDVKMKEKGDIPEGYSVSREKKERFSLILESASTNQTSMYLCASSFGGSDEQFFGPGTRLTVL.